This entry features one T cell receptor (beta chain) sequence. Its antigen remains unknown. CDR1 is SGHRS, CDR2 YFSETQ, per germline. V shed 4 bases and J shed 1 base, with 20 bases lying between them. This CDR3 is 17 amino acids long. The source of the sample is a study of T cells after yellow fever vaccination. Overall study: Researchers used SMART-Seq v4 Ultra Low Input to prepare fractions that had low cell numbers.

Study outcomes and limitations: Reappearance after the booster was observed for most primary-vaccination clones (roughly 97% CD4, about 90% CD8). It was a small share of clonotypes that appeared in both CD4 and CD8 compartments.

The 5'RACE template-switching step produced TCR cDNA and added a universal primer site and UMIs. TCRdb ran MiXCR on the 5' RACE reads and lists one entry per CDR3 protein. In the table there are approximately 510,000 distinct CDR3 sequences, around a fifth of which are singletons. This TCR derives from a man in his late teens or twenties who received the YFV17D yellow fever vaccine. Sequenced material: PBMCs, taken 21 days after the first yellow fever vaccination. The rearrangement links TRBV5-1 to TRBJ1-1; D gene ambiguous. In DNA, the CDR3 is TGCGCCAGCAGCGAGGGAGGCCGCAATCGGAAGAACACTGAAGCTTTCTTT. This encodes CASSEGGRNRKNTEAFF. Full variable domain (remainder filled in from reference TRBV5-1 and TRBJ1-1): KAGVTQTPRYLIKTRGQQVTLSCSPISGHRSVSWYQQTPGQGLQFLFEYFSETQRNKGNFPGRFSGRQFSNSRSEMNVSTLELGDSALYLCASSEGGRNRKNTEAFFGQGTRLTVV.